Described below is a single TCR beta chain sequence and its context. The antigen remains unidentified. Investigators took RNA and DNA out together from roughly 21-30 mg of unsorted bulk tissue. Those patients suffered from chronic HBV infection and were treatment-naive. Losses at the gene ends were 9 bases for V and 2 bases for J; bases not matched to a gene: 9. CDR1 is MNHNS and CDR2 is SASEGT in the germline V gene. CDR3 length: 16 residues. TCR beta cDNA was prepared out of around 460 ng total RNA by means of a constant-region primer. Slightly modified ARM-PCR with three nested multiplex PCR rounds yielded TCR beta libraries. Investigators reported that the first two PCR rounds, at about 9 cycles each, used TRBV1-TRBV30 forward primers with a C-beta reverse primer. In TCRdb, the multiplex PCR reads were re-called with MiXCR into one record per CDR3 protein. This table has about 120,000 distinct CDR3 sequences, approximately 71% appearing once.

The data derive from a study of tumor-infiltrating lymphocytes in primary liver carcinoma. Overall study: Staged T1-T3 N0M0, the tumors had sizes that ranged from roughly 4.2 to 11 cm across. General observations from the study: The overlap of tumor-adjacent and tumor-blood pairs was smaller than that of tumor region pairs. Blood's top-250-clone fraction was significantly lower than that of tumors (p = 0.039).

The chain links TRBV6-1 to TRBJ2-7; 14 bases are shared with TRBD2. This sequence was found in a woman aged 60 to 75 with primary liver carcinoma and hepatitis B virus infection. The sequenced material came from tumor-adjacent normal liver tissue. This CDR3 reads CASSLGTSGRAYEQYF. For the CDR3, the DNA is TGTGCCAGTAGTCTCGGGACTAGCGGGAGAGCCTACGAGCAGTACTTC.